The following is a T cell receptor beta chain sequence with its context. What it binds is not known. The sample is drawn from a study of OX40 agonist ivuxolimab in advanced cancers. Broader study findings: Dosing at 0.1 to 3.0 mg/kg was accompanied by clonal expansion of CD4+ and CD8+ blood T cells by week 6.

The data were produced by immunoSEQ multiplex PCR, yet TCRdb's version contains in-frame clones alone and is incomplete. The profile covers just over 95,000 clones, with roughly 88% appearing a single time and around 4% taken by the ten largest. Germline loops: CDR1 SGHAT, CDR2 FQDESV (reference sequence). Trimming took 5 bases from V and 6 from J, leaving 16 bases between them. The CDR3 extends over 15 amino acids. The receptor was derived from an adult with an advanced solid tumor such as melanoma, head and neck, liver or kidney cancer. This chain joins TRBV11-1 and TRBJ2-2, with D possibly TRBD1 on 7 matching bases. Sequenced here: CD4+ or CD8+ T cells sorted from blood, sampled in a trial of the OX40 agonist ivuxolimab. The CDR3 region is CASSPDRRGAGELFF. CDR3 bases: TGTGCCAGCAGCCCCGACCGCAGGGGGGCCGGGGAGCTGTTTTTT.